What follows are 12 T cell receptor beta chains derived from one specimen sequenced in a study of blood T cell repertoires in COVID-19. Sequencing was performed with immunoSEQ multiplex PCR; in TCRdb, only in-frame clones are kept and a portion is missing. The data show 150,000 to 200,000 clones, with 86% seen just once and roughly 9.8% held by the top ten. Sequences were obtained from peripheral blood. The receptors were sampled from a woman aged 60-75 years with COVID-19, enrolled during active disease.

The chain uses TRBV5-5 and TRBJ1-2; D is perhaps TRBD1 (6 bases). This CDR3 contains 15 residues. Germline lookup yields CDR1 SGHKS and CDR2 YYEKEE (reference sequence). The V and J ends lost 5 bases and 3 bases respectively, with 17 bases between them. CDR3 sequence: CASSPPDRTYYGYTF. In DNA form, the CDR3 reads TGTGCCAGCAGTCCCCCGGACAGAACTTACTATGGCTACACCTTC.

This chain joins TRBV7-2 and TRBJ1-5; 8 bases are shared with TRBD1. Germline-derived CDR1 and CDR2 are SGHTA and FQGNSA. The CDR3 spans 17 residues. Germline trimming cut 1 base from V and 2 bases from J; bases unmatched to any gene: 7. CDR3 region: CASSLVGTGEGNQPQHF. The CDR3 DNA sequence: TGTGCCAGCAGCTTAGTCGGGACAGGTGAAGGCAATCAGCCCCAGCATTTT. Using reference TRBV7-2 and TRBJ1-5 for the parts outside the CDR3, the full variable domain is GAGVSQSPSNKVTEKGKDVELRCDPISGHTALYWYRQSLGQGLEFLIYFQGNSAPDKSGLPSDRFSAERTGGSVSTLTIQRTQQEDSAVYLCASSLVGTGEGNQPQHFGDGTRLSIL.

This clone appeared a single time. The J gene is TRBJ2-5, the V gene TRBV10-3; 8 bases line up with TRBD2. CDR3 size: 14 residues. The germline V gene has CDR1 ENHRY and CDR2 SYGVKD. V dropped 5 bases and J dropped 5; count of bases not matched to a gene: 7. The CDR3 spells CAISPGGRVETQYF. The CDR3 DNA follows: TGTGCCATCAGTCCGGGGGGGAGGGTCGAGACCCAGTACTTC.

DNA of the CDR3: TGTGCCAGCTCACCGAAAACTCTTAACTATGGCTACACCTTC. The encoded protein is CASSPKTLNYGYTF. The V and J genes are TRBV18 and TRBJ1-2; no reliable D call. V lost 3 bases, J lost 1 base, and 9 bases lay in between. There are 14 residues in the CDR3. Germline CDR1 is KGHSH and CDR2 is LQKENI.

This clone turned up a few times. The chain recombines TRBV6-4 with TRBJ1-2, with TRBD1 identical over 7 bases. Germline assignment: CDR1 MRHNA and CDR2 SNTAGT. The CDR3 spans 15 residues. V shed 4 bases, J shed 4 bases, and the junction held 9 bases outside the gene matches. The CDR3 sequence: CASSVDGTAFYGYTF. The CDR3 bases are TGTGCCAGCAGTGTGGATGGGACAGCTTTCTATGGCTACACCTTC.

This clone has just one count. The V gene is TRBV19, the J gene TRBJ2-7, with 8 nucleotides matching TRBD1. The trim removed 4 bases at V and 2 bases at J, leaving 7 bases unmatched. Germline lookup yields CDR1 LNHDA and CDR2 SQIVND (reference sequence). The CDR3 is 15 amino acids. The CDR3 DNA reads as TGTGCCAGTAGTACGACCGGGACAGGACCCTACGAGCAGTACTTC. Translated: CASSTTGTGPYEQYF.

This clone was seen just once. The chain couples TRBV6-5 to TRBJ1-1; D might be TRBD1 (5 bases). Germline loops: CDR1 MNHEY, CDR2 SVGAGI. CDR3 size: 14 residues. Trimming left V 6 bases short and J 6 bases short, with 17 bases between. CDR3 nucleotides: TGTGCCAGCAGGCTTAAAGGAGGAGGGGCTGAAGCTTTCTTT. Its protein product is CASRLKGGGAEAFF.

The rearrangement joins TRBV2 to TRBJ1-2, with D tentatively TRBD1 (6 bases). This CDR3 comprises 14 residues. Germline loops: CDR1 SNHLY, CDR2 FYNNEI. The germline V and J ends were trimmed by 11 bases and 0 bases, with 16 bases remaining between them. In DNA, the CDR3 is TGTGCCGGGACAAGCCGGGGTACTAACTATGGCTACACCTTC. As protein: CAGTSRGTNYGYTF.

V gene TRBV5-4 combines with J gene TRBJ1-1; D unresolved. This CDR3 is 15 amino acids long. The V and J ends lost 2 bases and 4 bases respectively, with 15 bases between them. CDR1 SGHNT and CDR2 YYREEE come from the germline V gene (reference sequence). In nucleotides, the CDR3 is TGTGCCAGCAGCTTACGAAAAGAGCGGGGCACTGAAGCTTTCTTT. Translating gives CASSLRKERGTEAFF.

The chain has TRBV7-9 and TRBJ1-4; weak D call: TRBD1 (6 bases). The CDR3 extends over 14 amino acids. The germline CDR1 and CDR2 sequences are SEHNR and FQNEAQ (reference sequence). V gave up 3 bases and J gave up 7 bases, with 12 bases separating them. CDR3 amino acids: CASSFGQKGEKLFF. CDR3 nucleotide sequence: TGTGCCAGCAGCTTCGGACAGAAAGGTGAAAAACTGTTTTTT.

The chain carries TRBV6-5 and TRBJ1-6; D call uncertain. This CDR3 region has 13 residues. Germline V gives CDR1 MNHEY, CDR2 SVGAGI. Trimming shortened V by 6 bases and J by 7 bases, and 10 bases separated the two germline ends. The CDR3 DNA is TGTGCCAGCAGAAGAGGCGCAAATTCACCCCTCCACTTT. It translates to CASRRGANSPLHF.

The rearrangement uses TRBV18 and TRBJ2-7; possible D gene TRBD2, 7 bases. The CDR3 has 16 residues. CDR1 is KGHSH and CDR2 is LQKENI in the germline V gene. Deletions cut 2 bases from V and 6 bases from J, with 20 bases between. The CDR3 is CASSPSLSGGRFEQYF. CDR3 DNA: TGTGCCAGCTCACCAAGCCTTTCCGGGGGGCGTTTCGAGCAGTACTTC.